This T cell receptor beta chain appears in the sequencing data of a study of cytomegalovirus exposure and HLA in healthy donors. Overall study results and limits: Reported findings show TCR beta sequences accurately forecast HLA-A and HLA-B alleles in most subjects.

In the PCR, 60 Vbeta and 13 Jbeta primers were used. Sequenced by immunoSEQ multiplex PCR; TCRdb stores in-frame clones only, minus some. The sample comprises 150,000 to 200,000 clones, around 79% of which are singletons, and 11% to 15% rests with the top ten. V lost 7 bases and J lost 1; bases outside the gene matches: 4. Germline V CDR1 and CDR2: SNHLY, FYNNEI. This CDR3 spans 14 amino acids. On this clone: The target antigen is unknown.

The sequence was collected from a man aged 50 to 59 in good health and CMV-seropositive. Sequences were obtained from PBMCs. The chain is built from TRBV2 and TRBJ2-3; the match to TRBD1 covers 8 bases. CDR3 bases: TGTGCCAGCATACCGGACAGGGGCACAGATACGCAGTATTTT. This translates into CASIPDRGTDTQYF. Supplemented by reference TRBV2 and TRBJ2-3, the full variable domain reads EPEVTQTPSHQVTQMGQEVILRCVPISNHLYFYWYRQILGQKVEFLVSFYNNEISEKSEIFDDQFSVERPDGSNFTLKIRSTKLEDSAMYFCASIPDRGTDTQYFGPGTRLTVL.